The 32 T cell receptor beta chains below come from one sample, sequenced in a study of control samples from healthy donors and cancer patients (dated by TCRdb to 2020 to 2021). To prepare the library, the immunoSEQ multiplex PCR assay was applied. TCRdb took this table from immuneACCESS and kept in-frame rearrangements with V and J called. Such tables lack part of the clones; where checked against another copy, unresolved V genes explain under half of the gap, and the rest is unexplained. This sample holds approximately 150,000 clones; roughly 94% were observed only once. 1.3% to 1.5% of the sample belongs to the ten largest clones. The source material was blood. These receptor sequences come from a woman between 18 and 29 years old in good health.

This rearrangement joins TRBV7-2 to TRBJ2-2, with a tentative D call TRBD2 (6 bases). From germline, CDR1 is SGHTA and CDR2 FQGNSA. Trimming cost V 4 bases and J 5 bases, with 14 bases left between them. The CDR3 has 15 amino acids. CDR3 sequence (DNA): TGTGCCAGCAGCTCCCTGGCGGGATTAACCGGGGAGCTGTTTTTT. Protein: CASSSLAGLTGELFF.

This clone was counted a few times. J is TRBJ2-1 and V is TRBV18; D remains ambiguous. V was shortened by 2 bases and J by 9 bases, with 5 bases between the two germline ends. Germline CDR1 and CDR2: KGHSH and LQKENI. This CDR3 region has 11 residues. DNA of the CDR3: TGTGCCAGCTCACCAATGGTTGAGCAGTTCTTC. It specifies CASSPMVEQFF.

This clone appeared once. V gene TRBV7-2 combines with J gene TRBJ2-7; TRBD2 agrees at 9 bases. The ends lost 5 bases at V and 3 bases at J; junction bases unmatched: 8. Germline V gene data show CDR1 as SGHTA and CDR2 as FQGNSA. This CDR3 is 15 amino acids long. DNA of the CDR3: TGTGCCAGCAGCCTCCGCCGACTAGCGGACTACGAGCAGTACTTC. This encodes CASSLRRLADYEQYF.

This clone came up once. The V gene is TRBV4-2, the J gene TRBJ2-4; the D gene is possibly TRBD1 (5 bases). Trimming pared 0 bases from V and 6 bases from J, leaving 12 bases between. CDR1 is LGHNA, CDR2 YNFKEQ, per germline. There are 15 residues in the CDR3. As DNA, the CDR3 is TGTGCCAGCAGCCAAGAGGGGTCGGACACAAACATTCAGTACTTC. Its protein is CASSQEGSDTNIQYF.

Turning to this clone: This specimen includes other DNA sequences encoding the same CDR3. The rearrangement joins TRBV9 to TRBJ1-3; D uncertain. CDR1 is SGDLS and CDR2 is YYNGEE in the germline V gene. CDR3 size: 12 residues. Trimming removed 1 base at V and 2 bases at J, with 1 base between. CDR3 sequence reads: CASSVPGNTIYF. The CDR3 DNA reads TGTGCCAGCAGCGTACCTGGAAACACCATATATTTT.

The rearrangement joins TRBV7-2 to TRBJ2-3; no reliable D call. Trimming shortened V by 1 base and J by 4 bases, and 9 bases separated the two germline ends. This CDR3 contains 14 residues. Germline V CDR1 and CDR2: SGHTA, FQGNSA. CDR3 sequence reads: CASSLGTGADTQYF. CDR3 nucleotides: TGTGCCAGCAGCTTAGGGACCGGAGCAGATACGCAGTATTTT.

The chain joins TRBV20-1 to TRBJ2-1; D gene unclear. Germline lookup yields CDR1 DFQATT and CDR2 SNEGSKA (reference sequence). The V end was cut by 3 bases, the J end by 6 bases, with 12 bases between. The CDR3 covers 13 residues. The CDR3 spells CSASKSLRNEQFF. The CDR3 DNA reads as TGCAGTGCTAGTAAGAGCCTCCGCAATGAGCAGTTCTTC.

V and J are TRBV28 and TRBJ1-2, with 7 bases matching TRBD1. V shed 8 bases, J shed 4 bases, and the junction held 13 bases outside the gene matches. The CDR3 is 15 residues long. Germline values: CDR1 MDHEN, CDR2 SYDVKM. The CDR3 loop reads CASGAPGTAFYGYTF. Here the CDR3 DNA reads TGTGCCAGCGGGGCCCCCGGGACAGCCTTCTATGGCTACACCTTC.

The chain uses TRBV12-3 or TRBV12-4 and TRBJ2-2, with D unclear. The CDR3 spans 13 residues. Deletions cut 3 bases from V and 5 bases from J, with 7 bases between. CDR3 coding DNA: TGTGCCAGCAGTTTGTCAGTTACCGGGGAGCTGTTTTTT. Translated, it gives CASSLSVTGELFF.

The V call is TRBV21-1, the J call TRBJ1-1. TRBV21-1 is flagged as a pseudogene. This CDR3 region has 17 residues. The CDR3 DNA reads TGTGCCAGCAGGTCTCTCGGACGGGGGGCCGAGAACACTGAAGCTTTCTTT. It yields the protein CASRSLGRGAENTEAFF.

The chain is built from TRBV6-5 and TRBJ1-2; D not resolved. Germline loops: CDR1 MNHEY, CDR2 SVGAGI. CDR3 length equals 13 residues. The ends were cut back, 6 bases at V and 4 bases at J, with 12 bases in the middle. CDR3 nucleotides: TGTGCCAGCAGCTTCAGCCGGTTCTATGGCTACACCTTC. It codes for CASSFSRFYGYTF.

The rearrangement links TRBV13 to TRBJ2-5; 7 nucleotides line up with TRBD2. The CDR3 contains 17 residues. Trimming took 1 base from V and 1 from J; bases not matched to a gene: 9. Germline values: CDR1 PRHDT, CDR2 FYEKMQ (reference sequence). The CDR3 protein is CASSLDGRGGIQETQYF. For the CDR3, the DNA is TGTGCCAGCAGCTTAGACGGGCGCGGGGGTATCCAAGAGACCCAGTACTTC.

The V call is TRBV6-5, the J call TRBJ1-2, with a possible D match to TRBD1 (6 bases). Per germline, CDR1 MNHEY and CDR2 SVGAGI. V lost 8 bases and J lost 10, with 14 bases in between. The CDR3 contains 11 residues. CDR3 sequence: CASGFTGAYTF. CDR3 sequence (DNA): TGTGCCAGCGGATTTACGGGGGCCTACACCTTC.

This rearrangement joins TRBV28 to TRBJ2-1, with D perhaps TRBD2 (7 bases). Germline-derived CDR1 and CDR2 are MDHEN and SYDVKM. The CDR3 is 18 amino acids. Trimming shortened V by 2 bases and J by 8 bases, and 25 bases separated the two germline ends. The CDR3 coding sequence is TGTGCCAGCAGTTTACGGATAACAGGGAGGGGTCAGAACGATGAGCAGTTCTTC. Encoded protein: CASSLRITGRGQNDEQFF.

V usage is TRBV11-2 and J usage is TRBJ2-3; D possibly corresponds to TRBD1 (6 bases). The CDR3 is made up of 15 amino acids. The ends were cut back, 2 bases at V and 2 bases at J, with 11 bases in the middle. Germline V gene data show CDR1 as SGHAT and CDR2 as FQNNGV. CDR3 sequence (DNA): TGTGCCAGCAGCTTAACAGGGACCCCCACAGATACGCAGTATTTT. It specifies CASSLTGTPTDTQYF.

CDR3 sequence reads: CASSVRTGAYNEQFF. The CDR3, as DNA: TGTGCCAGCAGTGTCCGGACAGGGGCCTACAATGAGCAGTTCTTC. The chain links TRBV2 to TRBJ2-1; 9 nucleotides align to TRBD1. V was clipped by 4 bases and J by 2 bases; unmatched bases: 3. CDR1 SNHLY and CDR2 FYNNEI come from the germline V gene. This CDR3 has 15 residues. The variable domain in full, with the rest retrieved from reference TRBV2 and TRBJ2-1, is EPEVTQTPSHQVTQMGQEVILRCVPISNHLYFYWYRQILGQKVEFLVSFYNNEISEKSEIFDDQFSVERPDGSNFTLKIRSTKLEDSAMYFCASSVRTGAYNEQFFGPGTRLTVL.

The rearrangement links TRBV3-1 (or the pseudogene TRBV3-2) to TRBJ1-1; 9 nucleotides match TRBD1. Germline loops: CDR1 LGHDT, CDR2 YNNKEL (reference sequence). This CDR3 is built from 15 residues. V trimming: 0 bases; J trimming: 3 bases; junction bases outside the gene matches: 2. The CDR3 is CASSQETGGHTEAFF. The CDR3 coding sequence is TGTGCCAGCAGCCAAGAGACAGGGGGTCACACTGAAGCTTTCTTT.

Note on this clone: One end of the junction is discordant with germline, which a read error may explain. The rearrangement uses TRBV7-7 and TRBJ1-2; D uncertain. The CDR3 contains 18 residues. Germline-derived CDR1 and CDR2 are SSHAT and FNYEAQ (reference sequence). CDR3: CASSLGLIPSPSNYGYTF. The CDR3 bases are TGTGCTAGCAGCTTAGGGCTGATCCCCAGCCCGTCAAACTATGGCTACACCTTC.

The CDR3 region has the DNA TGCGCCAGCAGCTTCACTTGGGATACGCAGTATTTT. Protein: CASSFTWDTQYF. The chain recombines TRBV4-3 with TRBJ2-3, with D uncertain. The germline V gene encodes CDR1 LGHNA and CDR2 YSLEER. Trimming removed 5 bases from V and 6 bases from J, with 9 bases in between. This CDR3 has 12 amino acids.

V is TRBV7-2 and J is TRBJ2-3; TRBD1 matches 9 bases. This CDR3 spans 14 amino acids. V dropped 3 bases and J dropped 3; count of bases not matched to a gene: 1. The germline V gene has CDR1 SGHTA and CDR2 FQGNSA. CDR3 sequence: CASSFDRGTDTQYF. Here the CDR3 DNA reads TGTGCCAGCAGCTTTGACAGGGGGACAGATACGCAGTATTTT.

This chain links TRBV19 with TRBJ1-2; D is possibly TRBD1 (5 bases). The CDR3 covers 15 residues. Trimming removed 6 bases at V and 4 bases at J, with 18 bases between. Germline CDR1 LNHDA, CDR2 SQIVND (reference sequence). CDR3 nucleotide sequence: TGTGCCAGTAGCCAGGGCCCCAGGGCCCGCTATGGCTACACCTTC. As protein: CASSQGPRARYGYTF.

V is TRBV18 and J is TRBJ2-1; TRBD2 agrees at 9 bases. In germline, CDR1 is KGHSH, CDR2 LQKENI. V dropped 3 bases and J dropped 7; count of bases not matched to a gene: 10. The CDR3 consists of 16 residues. Here the CDR3 DNA reads TGTGCCAGCTCACCGTTATTTGGCGGGGGGGCGAATGAGCAGTTCTTC. Amino acid sequence: CASSPLFGGGANEQFF.

The CDR3, as DNA: TGTGCCAGCAGTGAAGCTAGCGGGAGCTCCTACGAGCAGTACTTC. Translating it yields CASSEASGSSYEQYF. The chain carries TRBV6-1 and TRBJ2-7, with 9 bases lining up with TRBD2. This CDR3 contains 15 residues. Per the germline V gene, CDR1 is MNHNS and CDR2 is SASEGT. Trimming cost V 0 bases and J 0 bases; bases outside gene matches: 0.

The J gene is TRBJ2-5, the V gene TRBV7-2, with 7 bases that match TRBD2. Germline loops: CDR1 SGHTA, CDR2 FQGNSA. CDR3 length equals 13 residues. V lost 7 bases to trimming and J lost 9 bases; unmatched junction nucleotides: 11. Here the CDR3 reads CASNTREGGAQYF. CDR3 sequence (DNA): TGTGCCAGCAACACCCGAGAGGGAGGGGCCCAGTACTTC.

This clone appeared once. V and J are TRBV6-5 and TRBJ1-3; weak D call: TRBD1 (5 bases). Per germline, CDR1 MNHEY and CDR2 SVGAGI. CDR3 size: 15 residues. With 0 bases removed from V and 2 bases from J, the gap between germline ends came to 8 bases. The CDR3 coding sequence is TGTGCCAGCAGTTACTCTACGACAGCTGGAAACACCATATATTTT. This gives the protein CASSYSTTAGNTIYF.

This sequence joins TRBV11-3 and TRBJ2-7, with 8 bases that match TRBD1. Germline assignment: CDR1 SGHNT and CDR2 YENEEA. With 4 bases clipped from V and 4 bases from J, the junction kept 12 bases outside the gene matches. The CDR3 runs 16 residues. The CDR3 DNA reads as TGTGCCAGCAGCTCAACCCGGGACAGGCCAACTTACGAGCAGTACTTC. This encodes CASSSTRDRPTYEQYF.

The gene calls are TRBV5-6 and TRBJ2-5; D perhaps matches TRBD2 (5 bases). This CDR3 has 16 amino acids. Germline CDR1 SGHDT, CDR2 YYEEEE. The V end lost 4 bases, the J end lost 2 bases, and 18 bases lay between the germline ends. This chain's CDR3 is CASSRTSKIRQETQYF. The CDR3 DNA reads as TGTGCCAGCAGCAGAACTAGTAAGATAAGACAAGAGACCCAGTACTTC.

DNA for the CDR3: TGTGCCAGCAGTCTCGAAACCTGGGCAAGCAATCAGCCCCAGCATTTT. Protein: CASSLETWASNQPQHF. This rearrangement joins TRBV2 to TRBJ1-5; D gene ambiguous. V dropped 5 bases and J dropped 1 base, with 15 bases sitting between them. CDR1 is SNHLY, CDR2 FYNNEI, per germline. This CDR3 is built from 16 residues. Filled out from reference TRBV2 and TRBJ1-5, the complete variable domain reads EPEVTQTPSHQVTQMGQEVILRCVPISNHLYFYWYRQILGQKVEFLVSFYNNEISEKSEIFDDQFSVERPDGSNFTLKIRSTKLEDSAMYFCASSLETWASNQPQHFGDGTRLSIL.

The V call is TRBV7-2, the J call TRBJ1-1, with D unclear. The CDR3 is 11 residues long. Trimming left V 3 bases short and J 4 bases short, with 3 bases between. Per germline, CDR1 SGHTA and CDR2 FQGNSA. Written as DNA, the CDR3 is TGTGCCAGCAGCTTGTCCACTGAAGCTTTCTTT. Its protein product is CASSLSTEAFF.

The chain combines TRBV7-9 with TRBJ2-1, with 9 bases lining up with TRBD1. V dropped 3 bases and J dropped 14; count of bases not matched to a gene: 5. The CDR3 covers 12 residues. The germline CDR1 and CDR2 sequences are SEHNR and FQNEAQ (reference sequence). The CDR3 DNA reads as TGTGCCAGCAGCTTCACAGGGGGCTCTAAGTTCTTC. Translated, it gives CASSFTGGSKFF.

The chain links TRBV29-1 to TRBJ1-2; possible D gene TRBD1, 5 bases. Germline CDR1 is SQVTM and CDR2 is ANQGSEA. The CDR3 is 13 residues long. With 1 base removed from V and 8 bases from J, the gap between germline ends came to 14 bases. CDR3 DNA sequence: TGCAGCGTTGAAGTTCGCCAGGGTGGAGGCTACACCTTC. This encodes CSVEVRQGGGYTF.

This clone was picked up one time. The V call is TRBV4-1, the J call TRBJ1-2; possible D gene TRBD1, 6 bases. The germline CDR1 and CDR2 sequences are MGHRA and YSYEKL. V lost 3 bases and J 4 bases, leaving 9 bases between the germline ends. The CDR3 is 13 amino acids. The DNA of the CDR3 is TGCGCCAGCAGCCAGGGGGGCGGCTATGGCTACACCTTC. Its translation is CASSQGGGYGYTF.